These T cell receptor beta chains were read from a single sample in a study of T cell responses to AZD1222 COVID-19 vaccine. Sequencing used immunoSEQ multiplex PCR; TCRdb keeps in-frame clones, though not all of them. The repertoire has 98,000 or so clones, 89% of them found once; the top ten carry over 15%. Sequenced here: peripheral blood, sampled on day 0 of AZD1222 vaccination. All receptors come from an adult in good health. CDR3s include the opening cysteine and the closing phenylalanine or tryptophan. A D gene is named only where the DNA matches it firmly. Not all rows give a size; the values are once, few, many and, for expanded clones, a class.

v_call: TRBV27
clone_size: .
d_call: TRBD1
j_call: TRBJ2-3
cdr3_nt: TGTGCCAGCAGTTTACATACAGGGGGAAGGTCAGATACGCAGTATTTT
cdr3_aa: CASSLHTGGRSDTQYF

v_call: TRBV7-2
clone_size: .
d_call: .
j_call: TRBJ1-1
cdr3_nt: TGTGCCAGCAGCTTAGTTGGGGTGATGAACACTGAAGCTTTCTTT
cdr3_aa: CASSLVGVMNTEAFF

v_call: TRBV2
clone_size: .
d_call: .
j_call: TRBJ2-2
cdr3_nt: TGTGCCAGAAAAAGTAGTTCGAACACCGGGGAGCTGTTTTTT
cdr3_aa: CARKSSSNTGELFF

v_call: TRBV9
clone_size: .
d_call: TRBD2
j_call: TRBJ2-1
cdr3_nt: TGTGCCAGCAGCGTAGCTGTGGCGGGGGGGCTCTACAATGAGCAGTTCTTC
cdr3_aa: CASSVAVAGGLYNEQFF

v_call: TRBV6-1
clone_size: .
d_call: .
j_call: TRBJ1-2
cdr3_nt: TGTGCCAGCATTGAACAGAGCTCCCCTAACTATGGCTACACCTTC
cdr3_aa: CASIEQSSPNYGYTF

v_call: TRBV19
clone_size: .
d_call: .
j_call: TRBJ2-7
cdr3_nt: TGTGCCAGTAGTATAGATCTGGGGTACGAGCAGTACTTC
cdr3_aa: CASSIDLGYEQYF

v_call: TRBV6-6
clone_size: once
d_call: TRBD1
j_call: TRBJ1-5
cdr3_nt: TGTGCCGCGAGGGAGGGGGCAGATCAGCCCCAGCATTTT
cdr3_aa: CAAREGADQPQHF

v_call: TRBV4-1
clone_size: .
d_call: .
j_call: TRBJ2-3
cdr3_nt: TGCGCCAGCAGCCCGGGGGGCACAGATACGCAGTATTTT
cdr3_aa: CASSPGGTDTQYF

v_call: TRBV18
clone_size: .
d_call: TRBD1
j_call: TRBJ1-1
cdr3_nt: TGTGCCAGCTCAGCGCCATCAGGGGGCGTGGGTACTGAAGCTTTCTTT
cdr3_aa: CASSAPSGGVGTEAFF

v_call: TRBV2
clone_size: .
d_call: .
j_call: TRBJ1-1
cdr3_nt: TGTGCCAGCAGTGAATACAGCCTTCTTGAAGCTTTCTTT
cdr3_aa: CASSEYSLLEAFF

v_call: TRBV3-1/TRBV3-2
clone_size: many
d_call: .
j_call: TRBJ2-1
cdr3_nt: TGTGCCAGCACCCTACAGGGAACTGAGCAGTTCTTC
cdr3_aa: CASTLQGTEQFF

v_call: TRBV4-1
clone_size: .
d_call: .
j_call: TRBJ1-4
cdr3_nt: TGCGCCAGCAGCCAAAACTTCGGGGGTTCTGAAAAACTGTTTTTT
cdr3_aa: CASSQNFGGSEKLFF

v_call: TRBV4-1
clone_size: .
d_call: .
j_call: TRBJ2-2
cdr3_nt: TGCGCCAGCAGCCAAGAAATGAGGTACACCGGGGAGCTGTTTTTT
cdr3_aa: CASSQEMRYTGELFF

v_call: TRBV21-1
clone_size: .
d_call: .
j_call: TRBJ2-1
cdr3_nt: TGTGCCAGCAGCAAAATTATGACCGGGACAGGGGGCAGAACCCGCCGCTCCTACAATGAGCAGTTCTTC
cdr3_aa: CASSKIMTGTGGRTRRSYNEQFF

v_call: TRBV28
clone_size: .
d_call: .
j_call: TRBJ2-7
cdr3_nt: TGTGCCAGCACCACGGGGGCGGATCTTCAGTACTTC
cdr3_aa: CASTTGADLQYF

v_call: TRBV4-1
clone_size: .
d_call: TRBD2
j_call: TRBJ2-3
cdr3_nt: TGCGCCAGCAGCCAACTAGCGGGGGGGTACGATACGCAGTATTTT
cdr3_aa: CASSQLAGGYDTQYF

v_call: TRBV4-2
clone_size: .
d_call: .
j_call: TRBJ2-2
cdr3_nt: TGTGCCAGCAGCCAAGGGTCTATGCCCGGGGAGCTGTTTTTT
cdr3_aa: CASSQGSMPGELFF

v_call: TRBV6-1
clone_size: .
d_call: .
j_call: TRBJ1-1
cdr3_nt: TGTGCCAGCAGTGAAGGGGGTTTTGGCGCTGAAGCTTTCTTT
cdr3_aa: CASSEGGFGAEAFF

v_call: TRBV12-3/TRBV12-4
clone_size: .
d_call: .
j_call: TRBJ1-3
cdr3_nt: TGTGCCAGCAGTTTAGTGACACCAAACACCATATATTTT
cdr3_aa: CASSLVTPNTIYF

v_call: TRBV7-9
clone_size: .
d_call: TRBD1
j_call: TRBJ1-4
cdr3_nt: TGTGCCAGCAGCACCTGGGACAGAACTAATGAAAAACTGTTTTTT
cdr3_aa: CASSTWDRTNEKLFF

v_call: TRBV24-1
clone_size: .
d_call: .
j_call: TRBJ2-3
cdr3_nt: TGTGCCACCAGGGCGGGAACGGAAAGCACAGATACGCAGTATTTT
cdr3_aa: CATRAGTESTDTQYF

v_call: TRBV30
clone_size: .
d_call: TRBD1
j_call: TRBJ2-7
cdr3_nt: TGTGCCTGCTCAGGACAGGGAACCTACGAGCAGTACTTC
cdr3_aa: CACSGQGTYEQYF

v_call: TRBV2
clone_size: .
d_call: .
j_call: TRBJ1-5
cdr3_nt: TGTGCCAGCAGTGTCGGGGTGGGTCAGCCCCAGCATTTT
cdr3_aa: CASSVGVGQPQHF

v_call: TRBV3-1/TRBV3-2
clone_size: .
d_call: TRBD1
j_call: TRBJ2-5
cdr3_nt: TGTGCCAGCAGCCAAGTAGCAGGGGGCGAAGAGACCCAGTACTTC
cdr3_aa: CASSQVAGGEETQYF

v_call: TRBV5-1
clone_size: .
d_call: TRBD1
j_call: TRBJ1-1
cdr3_nt: TGCGCCAGCAGCCGGGACAGGGGGCTAGGCACTGAAGCTTTCTTT
cdr3_aa: CASSRDRGLGTEAFF

v_call: TRBV4-1
clone_size: .
d_call: .
j_call: TRBJ2-7
cdr3_nt: TGCGCCAGCAGCGAAAAATCGGGGGGCTTGAACGAGCAGTACTTC
cdr3_aa: CASSEKSGGLNEQYF

v_call: TRBV20-1
clone_size: .
d_call: .
j_call: TRBJ1-1
cdr3_nt: TGCAGTGCTAGACAGGGGCTGGCAGCTTTCTTT
cdr3_aa: CSARQGLAAFF

v_call: TRBV18
clone_size: .
d_call: .
j_call: TRBJ2-6
cdr3_nt: TGTGCCAGCTCACCCCACAACTCTGGGGCCAACGTCCTGACTTTC
cdr3_aa: CASSPHNSGANVLTF

v_call: TRBV6-5
clone_size: .
d_call: TRBD1
j_call: TRBJ2-5
cdr3_nt: TGTGCCGCCATGGGGACAGGGTACCAAGAGACCCAGTACTTC
cdr3_aa: CAAMGTGYQETQYF

v_call: TRBV7-8
clone_size: .
d_call: .
j_call: TRBJ1-3
cdr3_nt: TGTGCCAGCAGCTTAGGAGTAGTGTCAGGAGGAAACACCATATATTTT
cdr3_aa: CASSLGVVSGGNTIYF

v_call: TRBV10-1
clone_size: .
d_call: TRBD1
j_call: TRBJ1-1
cdr3_nt: TGCGCCAGCACTTTCTCCGGGACAGGGAACACTGAAGCTTTCTTT
cdr3_aa: CASTFSGTGNTEAFF

v_call: TRBV7-2
clone_size: .
d_call: .
j_call: TRBJ1-2
cdr3_nt: TGTGCCAGCAGCTTGCCACAGGGCGATGGCTACACCTTC
cdr3_aa: CASSLPQGDGYTF

v_call: TRBV3-1/TRBV3-2
clone_size: .
d_call: .
j_call: TRBJ2-1
cdr3_nt: TGTGCCAGCAGCCAAGGCCGGCCGGGCGATGAGCAGTTCTTC
cdr3_aa: CASSQGRPGDEQFF

v_call: TRBV6-4
clone_size: .
d_call: .
j_call: TRBJ2-1
cdr3_nt: TGTGCCAGCAGTCGGGGGGCCCTATCTGAGCAGTTCTTC
cdr3_aa: CASSRGALSEQFF

v_call: TRBV14
clone_size: .
d_call: TRBD1
j_call: TRBJ1-4
cdr3_nt: TGTGCCAGCAGCCCGACAGGGCCCATCGAAAAACTGTTTTTT
cdr3_aa: CASSPTGPIEKLFF

v_call: TRBV15
clone_size: .
d_call: .
j_call: TRBJ1-1
cdr3_nt: TGTGCCACCAGCAGAGATCATTGGGGACGGGGGAACACTGAAGCTTTCTTT
cdr3_aa: CATSRDHWGRGNTEAFF

v_call: TRBV6-1
clone_size: once
d_call: TRBD1
j_call: TRBJ1-5
cdr3_nt: TGTGCCAGCAGTGAAAACGACGGGACAGGCAATCAGCCCCAGCATTTT
cdr3_aa: CASSENDGTGNQPQHF

v_call: TRBV7-8
clone_size: .
d_call: .
j_call: TRBJ2-1
cdr3_nt: TGTGCCAGCAGCTCCCACCGAGTCGGTGGTAGGAGTGGGGGGTCGGGTGAGCAGTTCTTC
cdr3_aa: CASSSHRVGGRSGGSGEQFF

v_call: TRBV30
clone_size: once
d_call: .
j_call: TRBJ1-2
cdr3_nt: TGTGCCTGGAGTTTGTTGGATGGCTACACCTTC
cdr3_aa: CAWSLLDGYTF

v_call: TRBV5-4
clone_size: .
d_call: .
j_call: TRBJ1-1
cdr3_nt: TGTGCCAGCAGCTTGGAGAGGGACACTGAAGCTTTCTTT
cdr3_aa: CASSLERDTEAFF

v_call: TRBV11-2
clone_size: .
d_call: .
j_call: TRBJ2-2
cdr3_nt: TGTGCCAGCAGCGAAACCATGACTAGTGGGGGACCTAACACCGGGGAGCTGTTTTTT
cdr3_aa: CASSETMTSGGPNTGELFF

v_call: TRBV5-8
clone_size: .
d_call: .
j_call: TRBJ1-2
cdr3_nt: TGTGCCAGCAGCTCAGACCAGGGGCTATGGGGTGGCTACACCTTC
cdr3_aa: CASSSDQGLWGGYTF

v_call: TRBV4-1
clone_size: .
d_call: TRBD1
j_call: TRBJ2-1
cdr3_nt: TGCGCCAGCAGCCACGGAGACAGGGGGGGTATGAATGAGCAGTTCTTC
cdr3_aa: CASSHGDRGGMNEQFF

v_call: TRBV25-1
clone_size: .
d_call: TRBD1
j_call: TRBJ2-7
cdr3_nt: TGTGCCAGCAGTGAATTGGGGACAGGGGCTTTCCACGAGCAGTACTTC
cdr3_aa: CASSELGTGAFHEQYF

v_call: TRBV9
clone_size: .
d_call: .
j_call: TRBJ2-7
cdr3_nt: TGTGCCAGCGCAAAAACAACAGGGACCCACGAGCAGTACTTC
cdr3_aa: CASAKTTGTHEQYF

v_call: TRBV10-3
clone_size: .
d_call: .
j_call: TRBJ1-2
cdr3_nt: TGTGCCATCAGCCGGGACATTAACTATGGCTACACCTTC
cdr3_aa: CAISRDINYGYTF

v_call: TRBV27
clone_size: .
d_call: .
j_call: TRBJ2-3
cdr3_nt: TGTGCCAGCAGTTTATCTGCTCTTATTACAGATACGCAGTATTTT
cdr3_aa: CASSLSALITDTQYF

v_call: TRBV7-8
clone_size: .
d_call: TRBD1
j_call: TRBJ2-6
cdr3_nt: TGTGCCAGCAGCTTGGACAGGGTAATCTCTGGGGCCAACGTCCTGACTTTC
cdr3_aa: CASSLDRVISGANVLTF

v_call: TRBV11-2
clone_size: .
d_call: .
j_call: TRBJ1-2
cdr3_nt: TGTGCCAGCAGCACAACCCGGGGAGAGGGGCCTAACTATGGCTACACCTTC
cdr3_aa: CASSTTRGEGPNYGYTF

v_call: TRBV7-2
clone_size: few
d_call: .
j_call: TRBJ2-3
cdr3_nt: TGTGCCAGCAGCAAAACTGGGACTAGCACAGATACGCAGTATTTT
cdr3_aa: CASSKTGTSTDTQYF

v_call: TRBV29-1
clone_size: .
d_call: .
j_call: TRBJ2-7
cdr3_nt: TGCAGCGTTGAAGTTGGGGGGGCGCAGGAGCAGTACTTC
cdr3_aa: CSVEVGGAQEQYF

v_call: TRBV6-6
clone_size: once
d_call: .
j_call: TRBJ1-4
cdr3_nt: TGTGCCAGCAGTCTCGTTGCAACTAATGAAAAACTGTTTTTT
cdr3_aa: CASSLVATNEKLFF

v_call: TRBV18
clone_size: .
d_call: .
j_call: TRBJ2-3
cdr3_nt: TGTGCCAGCTCACTGGACAGATCCACAGATACGCAGTATTTT
cdr3_aa: CASSLDRSTDTQYF

v_call: TRBV6-5
clone_size: .
d_call: .
j_call: TRBJ1-2
cdr3_nt: TGTGCCAGCCATCCGACCGGAGGGCCCTATGGCTACACCTTC
cdr3_aa: CASHPTGGPYGYTF

v_call: TRBV18
clone_size: .
d_call: .
j_call: TRBJ2-2
cdr3_nt: TGTGCCAGCTCACCAGTCGGAGGTACCGGGGAGCTGTTTTTT
cdr3_aa: CASSPVGGTGELFF

v_call: TRBV5-1
clone_size: .
d_call: TRBD1
j_call: TRBJ1-2
cdr3_nt: TGCGCCAGCAGCCAGGGGACAGCCAACTATGGCTACACCTTC
cdr3_aa: CASSQGTANYGYTF